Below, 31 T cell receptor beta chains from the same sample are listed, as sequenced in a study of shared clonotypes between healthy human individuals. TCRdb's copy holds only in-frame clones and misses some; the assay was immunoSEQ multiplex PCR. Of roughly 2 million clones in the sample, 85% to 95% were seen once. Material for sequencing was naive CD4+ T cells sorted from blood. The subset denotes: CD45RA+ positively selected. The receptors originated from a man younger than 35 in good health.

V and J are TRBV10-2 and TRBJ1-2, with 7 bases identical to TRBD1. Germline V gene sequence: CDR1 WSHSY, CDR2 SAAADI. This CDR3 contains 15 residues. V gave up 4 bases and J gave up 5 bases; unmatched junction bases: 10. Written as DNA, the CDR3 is TGCGCCAGCAGTGTGGGGGACAGACCTCGGTATGGCTACACCTTC. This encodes CASSVGDRPRYGYTF.

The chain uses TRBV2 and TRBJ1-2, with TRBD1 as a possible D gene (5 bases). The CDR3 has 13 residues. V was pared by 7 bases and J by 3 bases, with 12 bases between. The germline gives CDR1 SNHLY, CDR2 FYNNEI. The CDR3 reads CASTPQGYYGYTF. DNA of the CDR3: TGTGCCAGCACACCCCAGGGTTACTATGGCTACACCTTC.

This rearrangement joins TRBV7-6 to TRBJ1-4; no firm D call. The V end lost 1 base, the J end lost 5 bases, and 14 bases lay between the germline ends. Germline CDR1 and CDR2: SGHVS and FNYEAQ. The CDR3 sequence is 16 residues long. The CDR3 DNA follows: TGTGCCAGCAGCTTAGAGGGAGGGTCAGGCAATGAAAAACTGTTTTTT. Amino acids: CASSLEGGSGNEKLFF.

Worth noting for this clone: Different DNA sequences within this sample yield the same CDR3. This CDR3 reads CAWGMAGGTDTQYF. As DNA, the CDR3 is TGTGCTTGGGGAATGGCGGGGGGAACAGATACGCAGTATTTT. This chain uses TRBV30 with TRBJ2-3, with TRBD2 identical over 8 bases. CDR3 length equals 14 residues. CDR1 and CDR2 from the germline V gene are GTSNPN and SVGIG (reference sequence).

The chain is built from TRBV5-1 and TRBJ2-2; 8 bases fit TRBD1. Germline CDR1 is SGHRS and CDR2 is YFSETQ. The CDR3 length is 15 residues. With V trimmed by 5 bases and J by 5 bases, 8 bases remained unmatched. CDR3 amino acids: CASSYTGQGTGELFF. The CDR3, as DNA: TGCGCCAGCAGTTATACTGGACAGGGAACCGGGGAGCTGTTTTTT.

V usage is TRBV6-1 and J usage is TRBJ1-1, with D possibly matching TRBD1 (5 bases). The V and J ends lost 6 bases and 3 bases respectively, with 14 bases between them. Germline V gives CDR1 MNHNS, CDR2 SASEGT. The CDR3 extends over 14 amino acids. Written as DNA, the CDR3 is TGTGCCAGCAGAAATGCACAGGCGGACACTGAAGCTTTCTTT. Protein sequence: CASRNAQADTEAFF.

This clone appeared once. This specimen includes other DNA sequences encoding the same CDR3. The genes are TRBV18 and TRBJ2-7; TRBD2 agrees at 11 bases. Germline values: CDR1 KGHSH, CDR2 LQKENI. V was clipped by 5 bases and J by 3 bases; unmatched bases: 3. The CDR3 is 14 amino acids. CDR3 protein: CASSVTSGSYEQYF. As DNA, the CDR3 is TGTGCCAGCTCAGTAACTAGCGGGAGCTACGAGCAGTACTTC. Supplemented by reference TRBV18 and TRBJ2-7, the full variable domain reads NAGVMQNPRHLVRRRGQEARLRCSPMKGHSHVYWYRQLPEEGLKFMVYLQKENIIDESGMPKERFSAEFPKEGPSILRIQQVVRGDSAAYFCASSVTSGSYEQYFGPGTRLTVT.

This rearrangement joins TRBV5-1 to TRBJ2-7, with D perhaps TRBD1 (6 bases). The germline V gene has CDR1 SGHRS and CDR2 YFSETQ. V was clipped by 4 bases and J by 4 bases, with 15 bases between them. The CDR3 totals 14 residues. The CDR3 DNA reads TGCGCCAGCAGCCTCACCACAGGGATTTACGAGCAGTACTTC. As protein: CASSLTTGIYEQYF.

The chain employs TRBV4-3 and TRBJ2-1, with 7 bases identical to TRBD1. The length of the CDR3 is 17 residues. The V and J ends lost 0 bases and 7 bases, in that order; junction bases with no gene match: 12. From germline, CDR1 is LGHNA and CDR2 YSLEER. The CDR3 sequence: CASSQDRPGGSRNEQFF. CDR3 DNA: TGCGCCAGCAGCCAAGATCGGCCAGGGGGAAGTAGAAATGAGCAGTTCTTC.

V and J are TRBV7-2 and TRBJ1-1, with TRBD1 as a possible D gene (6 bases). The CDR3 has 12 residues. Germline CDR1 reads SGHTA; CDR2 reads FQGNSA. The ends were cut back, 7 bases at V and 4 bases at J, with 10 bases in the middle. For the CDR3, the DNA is TGTGCCAGCACCCAGGGGTTCACTGAAGCTTTCTTT. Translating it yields CASTQGFTEAFF.

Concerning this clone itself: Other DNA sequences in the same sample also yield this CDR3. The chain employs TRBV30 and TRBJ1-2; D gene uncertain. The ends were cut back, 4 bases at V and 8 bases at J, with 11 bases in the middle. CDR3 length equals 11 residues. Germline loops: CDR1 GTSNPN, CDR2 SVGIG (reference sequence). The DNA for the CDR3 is TGTGCCTGGACCCCCTCATACGGCTACACCTTC. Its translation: CAWTPSYGYTF.

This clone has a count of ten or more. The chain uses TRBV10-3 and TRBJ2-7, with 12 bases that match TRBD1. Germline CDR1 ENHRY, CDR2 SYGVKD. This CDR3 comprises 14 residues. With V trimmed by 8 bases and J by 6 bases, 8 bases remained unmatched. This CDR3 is CAIAPGQGAIEQYF. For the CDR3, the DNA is TGTGCCATCGCCCCGGGACAGGGGGCGATCGAGCAGTACTTC.

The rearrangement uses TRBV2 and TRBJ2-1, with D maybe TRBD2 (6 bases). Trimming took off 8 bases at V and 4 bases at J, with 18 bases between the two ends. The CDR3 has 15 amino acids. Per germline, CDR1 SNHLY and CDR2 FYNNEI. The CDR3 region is CASSVEASEYNEQFF. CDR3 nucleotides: TGTGCCAGCTCCGTGGAAGCTAGCGAGTACAATGAGCAGTTCTTC. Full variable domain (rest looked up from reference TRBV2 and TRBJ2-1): EPEVTQTPSHQVTQMGQEVILRCVPISNHLYFYWYRQILGQKVEFLVSFYNNEISEKSEIFDDQFSVERPDGSNFTLKIRSTKLEDSAMYFCASSVEASEYNEQFFGPGTRLTVL.

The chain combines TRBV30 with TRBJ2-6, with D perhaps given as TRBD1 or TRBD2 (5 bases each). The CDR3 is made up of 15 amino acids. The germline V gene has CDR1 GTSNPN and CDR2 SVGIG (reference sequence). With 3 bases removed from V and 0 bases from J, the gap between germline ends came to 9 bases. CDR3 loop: CAWSIGTSGANVLTF. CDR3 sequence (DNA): TGTGCCTGGAGCATAGGGACCTCTGGGGCCAACGTCCTGACTTTC. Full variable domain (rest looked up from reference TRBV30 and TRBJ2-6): SQTIHQWPATLVQPVGSPLSLECTVEGTSNPNLYWYRQAAGRGLQLLFYSVGIGQISSEVPQNLSASRPQDRQFILSSKKLLLSDSGFYLCAWSIGTSGANVLTFGAGSRLTVL.

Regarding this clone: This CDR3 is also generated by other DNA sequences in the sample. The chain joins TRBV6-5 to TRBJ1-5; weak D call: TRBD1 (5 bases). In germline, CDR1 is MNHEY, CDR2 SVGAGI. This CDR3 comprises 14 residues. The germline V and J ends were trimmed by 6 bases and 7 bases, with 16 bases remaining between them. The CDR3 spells CASSPRGLGQPQHF. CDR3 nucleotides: TGTGCCAGCAGCCCCCGGGGGTTGGGACAGCCCCAGCATTTT.

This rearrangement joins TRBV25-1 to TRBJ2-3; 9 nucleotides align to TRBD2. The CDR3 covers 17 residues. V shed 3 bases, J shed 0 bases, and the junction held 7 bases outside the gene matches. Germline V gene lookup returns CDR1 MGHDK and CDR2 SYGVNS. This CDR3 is CASSDRAGGPSTDTQYF. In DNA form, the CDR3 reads TGTGCCAGCAGTGATAGAGCGGGAGGCCCTAGCACAGATACGCAGTATTTT.

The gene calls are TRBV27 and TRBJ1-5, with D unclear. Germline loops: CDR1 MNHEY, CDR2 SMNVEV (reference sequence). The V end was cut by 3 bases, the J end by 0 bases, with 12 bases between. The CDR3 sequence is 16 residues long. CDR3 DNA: TGTGCCAGCAGTTTCAGGCAGCCAAATAGCAATCAGCCCCAGCATTTT. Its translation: CASSFRQPNSNQPQHF.

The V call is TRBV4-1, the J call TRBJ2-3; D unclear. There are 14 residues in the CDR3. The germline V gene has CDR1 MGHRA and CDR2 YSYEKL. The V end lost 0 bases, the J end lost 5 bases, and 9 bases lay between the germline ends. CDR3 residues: CASSQDRSRDTQYF. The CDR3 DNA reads TGCGCCAGCAGCCAAGATCGGTCGCGAGATACGCAGTATTTT.

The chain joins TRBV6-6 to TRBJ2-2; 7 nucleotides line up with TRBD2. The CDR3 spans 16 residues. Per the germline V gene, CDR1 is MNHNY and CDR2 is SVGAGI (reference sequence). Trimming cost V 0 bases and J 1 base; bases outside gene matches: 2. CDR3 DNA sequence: TGTGCCAGCAGTTACTCCCCGGGGGGGAACACCGGGGAGCTGTTTTTT. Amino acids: CASSYSPGGNTGELFF.

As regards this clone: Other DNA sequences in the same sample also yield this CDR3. The CDR3 DNA reads as TGTGCCAGCAGCTTGGACAGCTATAATTCACCCCTCCACTTT. It translates to CASSLDSYNSPLHF. The chain carries TRBV5-4 and TRBJ1-6; D gene unclear. Germline loops: CDR1 SGHNT, CDR2 YYREEE (reference sequence). The CDR3 consists of 14 residues. Trimming removed 0 bases from V and 3 bases from J, with 4 bases in between.

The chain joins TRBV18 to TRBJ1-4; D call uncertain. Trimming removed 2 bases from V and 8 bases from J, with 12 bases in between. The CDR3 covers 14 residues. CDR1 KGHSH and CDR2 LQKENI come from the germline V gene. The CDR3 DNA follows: TGTGCCAGCTCACCAGTGGACGAAGGAGAAAAACTGTTTTTT. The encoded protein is CASSPVDEGEKLFF.

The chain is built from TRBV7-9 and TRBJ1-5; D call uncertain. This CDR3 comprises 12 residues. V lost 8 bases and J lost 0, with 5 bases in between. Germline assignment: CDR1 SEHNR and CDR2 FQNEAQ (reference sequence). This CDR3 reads CASGGSNQPQHF. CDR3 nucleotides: TGTGCCAGCGGTGGTAGCAATCAGCCCCAGCATTTT.

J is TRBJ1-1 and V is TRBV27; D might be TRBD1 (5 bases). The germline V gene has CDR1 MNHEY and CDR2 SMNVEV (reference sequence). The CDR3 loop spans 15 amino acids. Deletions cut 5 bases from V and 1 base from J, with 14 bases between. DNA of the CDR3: TGTGCCAGCAGTCGGGCCCAAACAGGGAACACTGAAGCTTTCTTT. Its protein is CASSRAQTGNTEAFF.

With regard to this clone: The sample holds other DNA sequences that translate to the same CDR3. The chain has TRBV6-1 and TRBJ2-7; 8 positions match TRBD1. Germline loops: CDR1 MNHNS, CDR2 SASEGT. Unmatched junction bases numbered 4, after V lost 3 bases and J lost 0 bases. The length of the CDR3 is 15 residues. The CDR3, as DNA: TGTGCCAGCAGTGAGAGGGGACAGGCCTCCTACGAGCAGTACTTC. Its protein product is CASSERGQASYEQYF.

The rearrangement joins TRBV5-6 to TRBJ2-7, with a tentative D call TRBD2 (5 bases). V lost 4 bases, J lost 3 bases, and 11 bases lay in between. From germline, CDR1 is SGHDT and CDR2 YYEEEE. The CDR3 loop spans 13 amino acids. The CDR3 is CASSRPGIYEQYF. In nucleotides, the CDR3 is TGTGCCAGCAGCAGGCCCGGGATCTACGAGCAGTACTTC.

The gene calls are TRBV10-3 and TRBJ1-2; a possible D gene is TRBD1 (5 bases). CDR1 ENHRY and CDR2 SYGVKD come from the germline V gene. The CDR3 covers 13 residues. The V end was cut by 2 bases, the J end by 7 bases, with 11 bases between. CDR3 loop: CAISERTQAGYTF. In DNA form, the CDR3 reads TGTGCCATCAGTGAGCGGACACAGGCTGGCTACACCTTC.

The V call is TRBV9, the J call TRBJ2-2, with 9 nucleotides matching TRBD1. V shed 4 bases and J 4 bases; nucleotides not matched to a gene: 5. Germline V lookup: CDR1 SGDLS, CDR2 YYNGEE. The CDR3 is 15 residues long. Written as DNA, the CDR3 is TGTGCCAGCAGCCTGGACAGGGGATCCACCGGGGAGCTGTTTTTT. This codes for CASSLDRGSTGELFF.

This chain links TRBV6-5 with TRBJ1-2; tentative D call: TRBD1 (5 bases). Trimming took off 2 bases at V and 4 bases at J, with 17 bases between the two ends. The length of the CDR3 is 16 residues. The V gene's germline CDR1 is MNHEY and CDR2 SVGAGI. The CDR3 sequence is CASSYDHGSRGYGYTF. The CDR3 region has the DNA TGTGCCAGCAGTTACGATCACGGGAGTAGGGGCTATGGCTACACCTTC.

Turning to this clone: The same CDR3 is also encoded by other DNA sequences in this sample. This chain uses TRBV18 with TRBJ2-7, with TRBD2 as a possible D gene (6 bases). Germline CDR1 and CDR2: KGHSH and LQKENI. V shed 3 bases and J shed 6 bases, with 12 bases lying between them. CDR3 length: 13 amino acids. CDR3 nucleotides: TGTGCCAGCTCACCGGGGCAGGGAGGCGAGCAGTACTTC. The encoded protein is CASSPGQGGEQYF.

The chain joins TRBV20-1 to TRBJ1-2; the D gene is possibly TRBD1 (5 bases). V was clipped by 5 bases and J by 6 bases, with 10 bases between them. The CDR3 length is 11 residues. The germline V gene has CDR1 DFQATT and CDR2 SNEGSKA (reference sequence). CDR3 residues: CSAPGGNGYTF. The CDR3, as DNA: TGCAGTGCTCCTGGGGGAAATGGCTACACCTTC.

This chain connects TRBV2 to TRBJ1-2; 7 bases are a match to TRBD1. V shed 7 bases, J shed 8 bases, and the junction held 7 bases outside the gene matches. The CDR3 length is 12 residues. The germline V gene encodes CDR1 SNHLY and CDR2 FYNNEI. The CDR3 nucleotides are TGTGCCAGCACCGAGGGGGCAGGGGGCTACACCTTC. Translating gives CASTEGAGGYTF.